Sequencing of this T cell receptor (beta chain) was carried out in a study of T cells in Graves' hyperthyroidism and ophthalmopathy. Study-wide results and limits: Peripheral blood also featured most of the thyroid clonotypes expanded above 0.001.

RNA transcripts provided the source from which TCR beta CDR3 regions were amplified. Initially, a first-round RT-PCR of the TCR CDR3 employed the HTBI primer set. Via MiXCR, TCRdb re-called the multiplex PCR reads, giving one row per CDR3 protein. The sample yields some 350,000 distinct CDR3 sequences, about an eighth seen once. This clonotype came up many times. Its antigen is as yet unknown. Patients affected by ophthalmopathy presented a Clinical Activity Score of at least 3, a NOSPECS grade of at least 4, and disease duration below 3 months. Used for diagnoses were clinical symptoms, serum thyroxine and TRAb, thyroid ultrasound and orbital computed tomography. Material for sequencing was blood. This TCR was sampled from a middle-aged woman with Graves' ophthalmopathy.

CDR3 nucleotides: TGTGCCAGCAGTAAAACAGGGGGCGGGTATAATTCACCCCTCCACTTT. Its translation: CASSKTGGGYNSPLHF. The chain carries TRBV28 and TRBJ1-6, with TRBD1 identical over 9 bases. The V gene's germline CDR1 is MDHEN and CDR2 SYDVKM. CDR3 length: 16 amino acids. V shed 5 bases and J 4 bases; nucleotides not matched to a gene: 6.